The 30 T cell receptor beta chains reported below all come from one sample, sequenced in a study of immune evolution from preneoplasia to lung adenocarcinoma. Profiled with immunoSEQ multiplex PCR; TCRdb holds only in-frame clones, not every one. Among 9,500 to 10,000 clones listed, about four fifths were seen once. The specimen sequenced was FFPE lung adenocarcinoma in situ tissue. The receptor set was obtained from a person of 80 years or more with lung adenocarcinoma.

This clone is termed medium-sized. The chain links TRBV7-2 to TRBJ1-1, with D unresolved. The CDR3 is 15 residues long. Trimming removed 1 base from V and 4 bases from J, with 13 bases in between. Germline CDR1 SGHTA, CDR2 FQGNSA. Written as DNA, the CDR3 is TGTGCCAGCAGCTTAGAAGGGATTTGGGGCACTGAAGCTTTCTTT. Residues: CASSLEGIWGTEAFF.

The chain couples TRBV7-8 to TRBJ2-1; no firm D call. The ends were cut back, 6 bases at V and 7 bases at J, with 10 bases in the middle. CDR3 length: 12 residues. Germline CDR1 reads SGHVS; CDR2 reads FQNEAQ. The CDR3 DNA reads TGTGCCAGCAGTTCAGAGGCGAATGAGCAGTTCTTC. Protein sequence: CASSSEANEQFF.

The chain has TRBV28 and TRBJ2-1; 8 bases map to TRBD1. The junction had 4 bases not matched to a gene; V was cut back by 4 bases and J by 2 bases. Per the germline V gene, CDR1 is MDHEN and CDR2 is SYDVKM. This CDR3 has 15 amino acids. The CDR3 DNA sequence: TGTGCCAGCAGTTCGAACAGGGGGGCCTACAATGAGCAGTTCTTC. Protein product: CASSSNRGAYNEQFF. The full variable domain, in which reference TRBV28 and TRBJ2-1 provide the parts outside the CDR3, is DVKVTQSSRYLVKRTGEKVFLECVQDMDHENMFWYRQDPGLGLRLIYFSYDVKMKEKGDIPEGYSVSREKKERFSLILESASTNQTSMYLCASSSNRGAYNEQFFGPGTRLTVL.

V gene TRBV28 combines with J gene TRBJ1-6; 9 bases map to TRBD1. Germline CDR1 reads MDHEN; CDR2 reads SYDVKM. This CDR3 contains 16 residues. V lost 3 bases and J lost 7; bases outside the gene matches: 7. CDR3 residues: CASSFGQGTFNSPLHF. The CDR3 region has the DNA TGTGCCAGCAGTTTCGGACAGGGGACCTTCAATTCACCCCTCCACTTT.

Here the CDR3 DNA reads TGTGCCAGCAGCTTAGGAGGCCCGGGACTCACCTCTGGAAACACCATATATTTT. Protein product: CASSLGGPGLTSGNTIYF. This sequence joins TRBV7-9 and TRBJ1-3; possible D gene TRBD1, 5 bases. CDR3 length: 18 amino acids. Germline CDR1 is SEHNR and CDR2 is FQNEAQ (reference sequence). V gave up 1 base and J gave up 0 bases, with 16 bases separating them.

The chain employs TRBV7-3 and TRBJ2-7; 7 bases are a match to TRBD2. V was pared by 5 bases and J by 6 bases, with 7 bases of the junction left unmatched. Germline V gene data show CDR1 as SGHTA and CDR2 as FQGTGA. The CDR3 contains 13 residues. The CDR3 here is CASSKNPGGEQYF. As DNA, the CDR3 is TGTGCCAGCAGCAAGAACCCGGGGGGCGAGCAGTACTTC.

The gene calls are TRBV6-5 and TRBJ1-4, with 7 bases that match TRBD1. CDR1 MNHEY and CDR2 SVGAGI come from the germline V gene. The CDR3 is made up of 14 amino acids. V gave up 5 bases and J gave up 8 bases; unmatched junction bases: 8. CDR3 nucleotide sequence: TGTGCCAGCAGTCACAGGGGATCAGACGAAAAACTGTTTTTT. Translating it yields CASSHRGSDEKLFF.

The chain couples TRBV27 to TRBJ1-4, with D possibly TRBD1 on 5 matching bases. Deletions cut 5 bases from V and 7 bases from J, with 17 bases between. The CDR3 covers 15 residues. Germline-derived CDR1 and CDR2 are MNHEY and SMNVEV (reference sequence). For the CDR3, the DNA is TGTGCCAGCAGTCCCAAGTGGGACGGCCGTGAAAAACTGTTTTTT. Translation gives CASSPKWDGREKLFF.

The rearrangement links TRBV19 to TRBJ2-5; 7 positions match TRBD1. J lost 1 base, V lost 6 bases, and 8 bases had no gene match. This CDR3 comprises 15 residues. Per germline, CDR1 LNHDA and CDR2 SQIVND (reference sequence). The DNA of the CDR3 is TGTGCCAGTAGCTCCGGGACAGCCGGCCAAGAGACCCAGTACTTC. Protein sequence: CASSSGTAGQETQYF.

The rearrangement uses TRBV6-6 and TRBJ1-1; D call uncertain. Trimming took 4 bases from V and 0 from J, leaving 6 bases between them. Germline V gene sequence: CDR1 MNHNY, CDR2 SVGAGI (reference sequence). The CDR3 contains 13 residues. The CDR3 nucleotides are TGTGCCAGCAGTTCGGAGATGAACACTGAAGCTTTCTTT. As protein: CASSSEMNTEAFF.

The table lists this clone with a few counts. This chain uses TRBV18 with TRBJ2-1, with D maybe TRBD1 (5 bases). Trimming left V 6 bases short and J 8 bases short, with 20 bases between. CDR1 and CDR2 from the germline V gene are KGHSH and LQKENI. The CDR3 has 15 residues. As DNA, the CDR3 is TGTGCCAGCTCTTCGTACAGGACAAATCTCCATGAGCAGTTCTTC. Translated: CASSSYRTNLHEQFF.

V usage is TRBV19 and J usage is TRBJ2-1; D might be TRBD2 (5 bases). The V gene lost 7 bases and the J gene lost 8 bases, with 12 bases spanning the gap. The germline V gene encodes CDR1 LNHDA and CDR2 SQIVND (reference sequence). CDR3 length: 12 residues. CDR3 amino acids: CASTNPGYEQFF. The CDR3 DNA sequence: TGTGCCAGTACCAATCCGGGGTATGAGCAGTTCTTC.

The chain uses TRBV11-2 and TRBJ1-5; D is possibly TRBD1 (6 bases). Germline CDR1 reads SGHAT; CDR2 reads FQNNGV. The V and J ends lost 6 bases and 6 bases respectively, with 15 bases between them. The CDR3 length is 14 residues. CDR3 bases: TGTGCCAGCAGGGGACAAGGAAGCGGTCAGCCCCAGCATTTT. As protein: CASRGQGSGQPQHF.

The V call is TRBV6-1, the J call TRBJ1-1; the match to TRBD1 covers 10 bases. V lost 7 bases, J lost 5 bases, and 7 bases stayed unmatched. Germline assignment: CDR1 MNHNS and CDR2 SASEGT. This CDR3 has 14 amino acids. In DNA form, the CDR3 reads TGTGCCAGCATGACAGGGGGCGCGGGAACTGAAGCTTTCTTT. Translating gives CASMTGGAGTEAFF.

In its sample, this clone was seen once. V usage is TRBV6-5 and J usage is TRBJ1-2; 8 positions match TRBD1. The CDR3 is 14 amino acids. V was clipped by 5 bases and J by 5 bases; unmatched bases: 7. CDR1 and CDR2 (germline): MNHEY, SVGAGI. DNA for the CDR3: TGTGCCAGCAGTGACAGGGGCTTTAAGTATGGCTACACCTTC. It codes for CASSDRGFKYGYTF.

This clone has a handful of counts. The chain uses TRBV7-2 and TRBJ1-5; 7 bases match TRBD1. J lost 3 bases, V lost 5 bases, and 7 bases had no gene match. The CDR3 is 15 residues long. Germline loops: CDR1 SGHTA, CDR2 FQGNSA. CDR3 bases: TGTGCCAGCAGCCCTCAGACAGGGTACAATCAGCCCCAGCATTTT. Residues: CASSPQTGYNQPQHF.

This clone was observed once. The chain joins TRBV4-3 to TRBJ2-3; 10 bases line up with TRBD2. The V and J ends lost 4 bases and 2 bases, in that order; junction bases with no gene match: 9. The germline CDR1 and CDR2 sequences are LGHNA and YSLEER. The CDR3 is 17 residues long. This chain's CDR3 is CASSRTLAGGSTDTQYF. CDR3 sequence (DNA): TGCGCCAGCAGCCGAACCTTAGCGGGGGGTTCCACAGATACGCAGTATTTT.

The chain joins TRBV28 to TRBJ2-5; 7 bases fit TRBD1. V lost 5 bases, J lost 5 bases, and 8 bases stayed unmatched. Looked up from germline, CDR1 is MDHEN and CDR2 is SYDVKM. This CDR3 is built from 14 residues. CDR3 loop: CASSPSTGFETQYF. CDR3 in DNA: TGTGCCAGCAGTCCTTCGACAGGGTTTGAGACCCAGTACTTC.

The chain carries TRBV27 and TRBJ1-5, with D unclear. The CDR3 totals 13 residues. V was clipped by 5 bases and J by 2 bases, with 7 bases between them. Germline V gives CDR1 MNHEY, CDR2 SMNVEV (reference sequence). CDR3 in amino acids: CASSKTGNQPQHF. CDR3 nucleotides: TGTGCCAGCAGTAAGACTGGCAATCAGCCCCAGCATTTT.

The rearrangement uses TRBV11-2 and TRBJ2-2; D ambiguous. This CDR3 has 14 residues. V was pared by 5 bases and J by 8 bases, with 15 bases between. Per germline, CDR1 SGHAT and CDR2 FQNNGV. For the CDR3, the DNA is TGTGCCAGCAGCCCTTCGACCCAGCAAGGGGAGCTGTTTTTT. This translates into CASSPSTQQGELFF.

The chain recombines TRBV6-6 with TRBJ1-5; unclear D gene. The germline V and J ends were trimmed by 2 bases and 5 bases, with 7 bases remaining between them. Looked up from germline, CDR1 is MNHNY and CDR2 is SVGAGI (reference sequence). The CDR3 is 13 amino acids. The CDR3 is CASSYIGDQPQHF. CDR3 nucleotides: TGTGCCAGCAGTTACATTGGGGATCAGCCCCAGCATTTT.

Concerning this clone itself: This sample also contains other DNA sequences that code for the same CDR3. This chain uses TRBV9 with TRBJ2-1; 8 bases match TRBD1. CDR1 SGDLS and CDR2 YYNGEE come from the germline V gene. Trimming at V came to 2 bases and at J to 4 bases, leaving 2 bases not matched to a gene. This CDR3 has 14 amino acids. The chain's CDR3 is CASSVGDRYNEQFF. As DNA, the CDR3 is TGTGCCAGCAGCGTGGGGGACAGGTACAATGAGCAGTTCTTC. The full variable domain, completed using reference TRBV9 and TRBJ2-1, is DSGVTQTPKHLITATGQRVTLRCSPRSGDLSVYWYQQSLDQGLQFLIQYYNGEERAKGNILERFSAQQFPDLHSELNLSSLELGDSALYFCASSVGDRYNEQFFGPGTRLTVL.

The chain joins TRBV7-2 to TRBJ1-2, with 8 nucleotides matching TRBD1. After removal of 2 bases from V and 4 bases from J, the junction contained 6 bases not matched to a gene. Germline values: CDR1 SGHTA, CDR2 FQGNSA. This CDR3 is built from 15 residues. This CDR3 reads CASSLHTGGGYGYTF. CDR3 nucleotides: TGTGCCAGCAGCTTACATACAGGGGGAGGCTATGGCTACACCTTC.

This chain connects TRBV6-5 to TRBJ1-1; 9 nucleotides agree with TRBD1. The length of the CDR3 is 14 residues. Trimming took 5 bases from V and 1 from J; bases not matched to a gene: 2. Germline V gene sequence: CDR1 MNHEY, CDR2 SVGAGI. CDR3 coding DNA: TGTGCCAGCAGTATGGACAGGGGGAACACTGAAGCTTTCTTT. This encodes CASSMDRGNTEAFF.

The V and J genes are TRBV7-2 and TRBJ2-7; TRBD2 matches at 7 bases. The CDR3 covers 12 residues. The V segment lost 4 bases and the J segment 9 bases; nucleotides outside the gene matches: 6. CDR1 and CDR2 from the germline V gene are SGHTA and FQGNSA. CDR3 sequence: CASSWTRGVQYF. CDR3 nucleotides: TGTGCCAGCAGCTGGACTAGAGGGGTGCAGTACTTC.

The chain joins TRBV6-1 to TRBJ2-7; D perhaps matches TRBD1 (5 bases). Trimming stripped 8 bases from V and 5 bases from J, with 10 bases between. Germline V gene data show CDR1 as MNHNS and CDR2 as SASEGT. The CDR3 length is 11 residues. Written as DNA, the CDR3 is TGTGCCAGCGAGACAGACAACGAGCAGTACTTC. This sequence encodes CASETDNEQYF.

This rearrangement joins TRBV2 to TRBJ2-5; D not certain. The CDR3 loop spans 13 amino acids. V lost 7 bases and J lost 5, with 14 bases in between. Germline assignment: CDR1 SNHLY and CDR2 FYNNEI. The CDR3 here is CASTAFRGETQYF. CDR3 bases: TGTGCCAGCACTGCCTTTCGTGGGGAGACCCAGTACTTC.

The V gene is TRBV28, the J gene TRBJ2-4, with D possibly being TRBD2 (6 bases). This CDR3 has 12 residues. In germline, CDR1 is MDHEN, CDR2 SYDVKM. The V gene lost 5 bases and the J gene lost 6 bases, with 8 bases spanning the gap. The CDR3 loop reads CASSLGRNIQYF. DNA for the CDR3: TGTGCCAGCAGTCTCGGGAGAAACATTCAGTACTTC.

The chain joins TRBV28 to TRBJ1-1; TRBD1 agrees at 10 bases. CDR3 length equals 17 residues. Germline V gene sequence: CDR1 MDHEN, CDR2 SYDVKM. V dropped 3 bases and J dropped 6; count of bases not matched to a gene: 13. This CDR3 is CASSFPGTGAGRAEAFF. CDR3 bases: TGTGCCAGCAGTTTCCCCGGGACAGGGGCAGGTAGGGCTGAAGCTTTCTTT.

CDR3 DNA: TGTGCCAGCAGCCCCGGACAGGTTTATGGCTACACCTTC. As protein: CASSPGQVYGYTF. The chain uses TRBV11-3 and TRBJ1-2, with 7 bases identical to TRBD1. Germline V gene sequence: CDR1 SGHNT, CDR2 YENEEA. J lost 5 bases, V lost 5 bases, and 5 bases had no gene match. This CDR3 has 13 amino acids.